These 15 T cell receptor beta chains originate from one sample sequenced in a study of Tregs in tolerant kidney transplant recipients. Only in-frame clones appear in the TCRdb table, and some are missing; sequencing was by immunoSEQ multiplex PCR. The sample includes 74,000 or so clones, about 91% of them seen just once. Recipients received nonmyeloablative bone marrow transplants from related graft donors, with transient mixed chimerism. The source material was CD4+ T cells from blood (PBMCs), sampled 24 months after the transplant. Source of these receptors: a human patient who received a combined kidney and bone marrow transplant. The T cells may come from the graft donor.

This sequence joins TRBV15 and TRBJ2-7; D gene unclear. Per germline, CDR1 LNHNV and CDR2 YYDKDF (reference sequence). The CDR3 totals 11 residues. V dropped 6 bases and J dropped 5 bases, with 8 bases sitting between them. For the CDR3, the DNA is TGTGCCACCAGGGAGCTCCACGAGCAGTACTTC. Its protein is CATRELHEQYF.

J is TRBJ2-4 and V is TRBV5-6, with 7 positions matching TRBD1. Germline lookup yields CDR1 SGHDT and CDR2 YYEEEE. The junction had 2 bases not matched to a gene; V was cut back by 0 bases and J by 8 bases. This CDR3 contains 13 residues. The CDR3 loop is CASSLAQGDIQYF. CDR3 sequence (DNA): TGTGCCAGCAGCTTGGCGCAGGGGGACATTCAGTACTTC.

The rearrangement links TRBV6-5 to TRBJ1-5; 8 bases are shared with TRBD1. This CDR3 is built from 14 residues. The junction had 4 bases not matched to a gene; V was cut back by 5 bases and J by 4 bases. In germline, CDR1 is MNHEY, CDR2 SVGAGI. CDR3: CASSDGQGNQPQHF. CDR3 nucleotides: TGTGCCAGCAGTGATGGACAGGGAAATCAGCCCCAGCATTTT.

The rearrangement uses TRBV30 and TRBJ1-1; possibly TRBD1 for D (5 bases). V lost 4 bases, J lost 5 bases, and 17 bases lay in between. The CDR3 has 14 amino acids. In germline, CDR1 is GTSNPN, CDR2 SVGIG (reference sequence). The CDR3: CAWMGSGKGTEAFF. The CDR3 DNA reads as TGTGCCTGGATGGGCTCAGGGAAGGGAACTGAAGCTTTCTTT.

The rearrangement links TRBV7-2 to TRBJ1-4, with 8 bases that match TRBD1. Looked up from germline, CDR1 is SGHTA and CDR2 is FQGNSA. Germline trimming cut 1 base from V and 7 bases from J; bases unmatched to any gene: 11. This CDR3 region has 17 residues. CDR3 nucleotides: TGTGCCAGCAGCTTAGGCCAGGGGGCGCGAGTAAGTGAAAAACTGTTTTTT. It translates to CASSLGQGARVSEKLFF.

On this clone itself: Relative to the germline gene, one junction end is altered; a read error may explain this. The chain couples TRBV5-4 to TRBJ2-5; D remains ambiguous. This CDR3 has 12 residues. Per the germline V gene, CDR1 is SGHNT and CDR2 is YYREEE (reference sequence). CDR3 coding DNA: TGTGCCAGCAGCTTGGATCAAGCGACCCAGTACTTC. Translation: CASSLDQATQYF.

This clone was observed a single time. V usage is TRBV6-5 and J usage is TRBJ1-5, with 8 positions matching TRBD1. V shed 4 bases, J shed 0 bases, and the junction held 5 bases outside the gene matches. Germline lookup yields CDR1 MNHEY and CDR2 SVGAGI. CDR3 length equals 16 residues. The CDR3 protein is CASSSGQGYSNQPQHF. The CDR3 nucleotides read TGTGCCAGCAGTTCCGGACAGGGCTATAGCAATCAGCCCCAGCATTTT.

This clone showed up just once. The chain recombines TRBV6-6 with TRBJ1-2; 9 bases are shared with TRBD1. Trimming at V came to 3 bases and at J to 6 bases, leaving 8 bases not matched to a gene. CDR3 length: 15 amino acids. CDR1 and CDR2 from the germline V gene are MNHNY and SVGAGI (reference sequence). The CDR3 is CASSYYRGQFHGYTF. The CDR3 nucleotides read TGTGCCAGCAGTTATTACAGGGGGCAATTTCATGGCTACACCTTC.

The CDR3 nucleotides read TGCGCCAGCAGCAAGCGAGGCTCGGGGGGAACTGAAGCTTTCTTT. It specifies CASSKRGSGGTEAFF. V is TRBV5-1 and J is TRBJ1-1; a possible D gene is TRBD1 (5 bases). Trimming stripped 4 bases from V and 5 bases from J, with 18 bases between. This CDR3 has 15 residues. Germline V CDR1 and CDR2: SGHRS, YFSETQ.

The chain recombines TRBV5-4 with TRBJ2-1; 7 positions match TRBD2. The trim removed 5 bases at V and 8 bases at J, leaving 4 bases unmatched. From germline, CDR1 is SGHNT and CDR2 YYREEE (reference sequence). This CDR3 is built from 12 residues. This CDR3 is CASRREKDEQFF. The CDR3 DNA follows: TGTGCCAGCAGGCGGGAGAAGGATGAGCAGTTCTTC.

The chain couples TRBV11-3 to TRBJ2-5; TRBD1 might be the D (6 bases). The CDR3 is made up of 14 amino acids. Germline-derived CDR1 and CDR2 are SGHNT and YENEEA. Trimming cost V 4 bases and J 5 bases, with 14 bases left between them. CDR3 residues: CASSYRTVIETQYF. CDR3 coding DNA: TGTGCCAGCAGCTACCGGACAGTGATTGAGACCCAGTACTTC.

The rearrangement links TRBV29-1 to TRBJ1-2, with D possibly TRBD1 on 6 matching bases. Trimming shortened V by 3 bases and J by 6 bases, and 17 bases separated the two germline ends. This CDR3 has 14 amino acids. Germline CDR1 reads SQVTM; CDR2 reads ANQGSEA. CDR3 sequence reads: CSVDPPARGDGYTF. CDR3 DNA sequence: TGCAGCGTTGACCCCCCCGCCAGGGGCGATGGCTACACCTTC.

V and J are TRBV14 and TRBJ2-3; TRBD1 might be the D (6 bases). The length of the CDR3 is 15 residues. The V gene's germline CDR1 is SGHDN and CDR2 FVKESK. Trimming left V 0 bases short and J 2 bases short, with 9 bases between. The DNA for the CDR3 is TGTGCCAGCAGCCAAGAAAGGGACAACACAGATACGCAGTATTTT. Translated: CASSQERDNTDTQYF.

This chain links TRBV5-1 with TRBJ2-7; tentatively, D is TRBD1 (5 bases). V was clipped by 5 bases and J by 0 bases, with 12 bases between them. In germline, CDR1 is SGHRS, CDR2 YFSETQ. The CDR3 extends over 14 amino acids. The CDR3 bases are TGCGCCAGCAGTAAGGGGTATGTCTCCTACGAGCAGTACTTC. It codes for CASSKGYVSYEQYF.

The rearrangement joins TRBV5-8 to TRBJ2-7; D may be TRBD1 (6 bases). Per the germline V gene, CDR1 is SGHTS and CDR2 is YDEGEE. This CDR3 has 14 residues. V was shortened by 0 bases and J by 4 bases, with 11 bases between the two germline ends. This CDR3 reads CASSLGQVPYEQYF. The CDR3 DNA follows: TGTGCCAGCAGCTTGGGACAGGTTCCTTACGAGCAGTACTTC.